What follows are 27 T cell receptor beta chains derived from one specimen sequenced in a study of blood T cells in healthy people across ages. Primed by a sample-barcoded 5' primer and a J-beta primer mix, a second PCR proceeded for about 6 to 12 cycles. TCRdb re-derived calls from the 5' RACE reads in MiXCR, one entry per CDR3 protein. The sample includes about 570,000 distinct CDR3 sequences, 27% of them seen just once. Sequenced material: blood. The source is a woman aged 70-85 years in good health.

CDR3 sequence reads: CASSPKASAIYEQYF. For the CDR3, the DNA is TGTGCCAGCAGCCCCAAGGCTAGCGCTATCTACGAGCAGTACTTC. The gene calls are TRBV7-8 and TRBJ2-7; a possible D gene is TRBD2 (6 bases). Germline V CDR1 and CDR2: SGHVS, FQNEAQ. V gave up 5 bases and J gave up 3 bases, with 17 bases separating them. The CDR3 has 15 residues.

The sample holds a few counts of this clonotype. As DNA, the CDR3 is TGTGCCAGCAGCCAGACTGACGAGCAGTACTTC. It yields the protein CASSQTDEQYF. The chain uses TRBV2 and TRBJ2-5; D gene uncertain. The end of the DNA aligns better with TRBJ2-7, so the J call may be wrong. Germline lookup yields CDR1 SNHLY and CDR2 FYNNEI. CDR3 size: 11 residues.

This clonotype appeared once. The gene calls are TRBV20-1 and TRBJ1-2, with D possibly matching TRBD1 (6 bases). Germline V gene lookup returns CDR1 DFQATT and CDR2 SNEGSKA (reference sequence). This CDR3 contains 11 residues. V lost 6 bases and J lost 8, with 13 bases in between. The CDR3 is CSAGAGVGYTF. The DNA of the CDR3 is TGCAGTGCGGGGGCAGGGGTCGGCTACACCTTC.

This rearrangement joins TRBV7-2 to TRBJ1-2; TRBD1 aligns across 7 bases. The ends lost 7 bases at V and 4 bases at J; junction bases unmatched: 12. The CDR3 loop spans 15 amino acids. In germline, CDR1 is SGHTA, CDR2 FQGNSA. CDR3: CASTSRTGASYGYTF. CDR3 DNA sequence: TGTGCCAGCACCTCACGAACAGGGGCTTCCTATGGCTACACCTTC.

In its sample, this clonotype was seen a few times. The gene calls are TRBV2 and TRBJ1-5; D is perhaps TRBD1 (5 bases). V shed 4 bases and J shed 2 bases, with 9 bases lying between them. This CDR3 region has 14 residues. The germline gives CDR1 SNHLY, CDR2 FYNNEI. This chain's CDR3 is CASSVEQGNQPQHF. The CDR3, as DNA: TGTGCCAGCAGTGTAGAACAGGGCAATCAGCCCCAGCATTTT. The complete variable domain, with remaining parts taken from reference TRBV2 and TRBJ1-5, reads EPEVTQTPSHQVTQMGQEVILRCVPISNHLYFYWYRQILGQKVEFLVSFYNNEISEKSEIFDDQFSVERPDGSNFTLKIRSTKLEDSAMYFCASSVEQGNQPQHFGDGTRLSIL.

Only a few counts were recorded for this clonotype. The rearrangement uses TRBV3-1 and TRBJ1-2, with 7 positions matching TRBD1. This CDR3 contains 15 residues. J gave up 6 bases and V 2 bases, and 9 bases lay outside the gene matches. The germline V gene has CDR1 LGHDT and CDR2 YNNKEL (reference sequence). As DNA, the CDR3 is TGTGCCAGCAGCCAAAACAGGGGAATAGTAGATGGCTACACCTTC. Translating it yields CASSQNRGIVDGYTF.

The chain carries TRBV20-1 and TRBJ2-4, with D maybe TRBD1 (6 bases). The V end lost 4 bases, the J end lost 8 bases, and 15 bases lay between the germline ends. This CDR3 is 13 amino acids long. CDR1 is DFQATT, CDR2 SNEGSKA, per germline (reference sequence). CDR3 nucleotide sequence: TGCAGTGCTACCGGGACAAATACTGACATTCAGTACTTC. Protein: CSATGTNTDIQYF.

This clonotype turned up a few times. This chain joins TRBV12-3 or TRBV12-4 and TRBJ1-4, with TRBD1 matching 10 bases. The CDR3 sequence is 14 residues long. Trimming at V came to 4 bases and at J to 5 bases, leaving 1 base not matched to a gene. The CDR3 loop is CASSWTGGNEKLFF. For the CDR3, the DNA is TGTGCCAGCAGTTGGACAGGGGGGAATGAAAAACTGTTTTTT.

Many counts were recorded for this clonotype. The chain uses TRBV4-2 and TRBJ2-5; tentative D call: TRBD1 (5 bases). Germline V gene lookup returns CDR1 LGHNA and CDR2 YNFKEQ. V lost 0 bases to trimming and J lost 5 bases, with 13 bases between them. This CDR3 region has 15 residues. CDR3 protein: CASSQDQQGWETQYF. The CDR3 bases are TGTGCCAGCAGCCAAGATCAGCAGGGTTGGGAGACCCAGTACTTC.

The V call is TRBV4-2, the J call TRBJ1-2; a possible D gene is TRBD1 (5 bases). This CDR3 has 14 residues. Germline CDR1 and CDR2: LGHNA and YNFKEQ. Trimming removed 1 base from V and 2 bases from J, with 8 bases in between. The DNA for the CDR3 is TGTGCCAGCAGCCAAGGGGAGGGGAACTATGGCTACACCTTC. As protein: CASSQGEGNYGYTF.

The genes are TRBV24-1 and TRBJ2-1, with D perhaps TRBD1 or TRBD2 (5 bases each). Per germline, CDR1 KGHDR and CDR2 SFDVKD. This CDR3 contains 14 residues. Trimming shortened V by 4 bases and J by 8 bases, and 14 bases separated the two germline ends. The CDR3 here is CATSEAGTLDEQFF. CDR3 coding DNA: TGTGCCACCAGTGAGGCAGGGACCCTCGATGAGCAGTTCTTC.

The table lists this clonotype with a few counts. The chain has TRBV20-1 and TRBJ2-5; a weak D match, TRBD1 (6 bases). The CDR3 spans 13 residues. CDR1 is DFQATT, CDR2 SNEGSKA, per germline (reference sequence). Trimming pared 5 bases from V and 5 bases from J, leaving 15 bases between. The CDR3 nucleotides are TGCAGTGCTGCGACTCTGAGGGGGGAGACCCAGTACTTC. Translated: CSAATLRGETQYF.

The chain has TRBV13 and TRBJ2-7, with TRBD1 as a possible D gene (6 bases). The V end lost 3 bases, the J end lost 0 bases, and 12 bases lay between the germline ends. The CDR3 totals 15 residues. CDR1 and CDR2 (germline): PRHDT, FYEKMQ (reference sequence). DNA of the CDR3: TGTGCCAGCAGCTTTGACAGGCTAAGCTCCTACGAGCAGTACTTC. It specifies CASSFDRLSSYEQYF. The entire variable domain, with the rest obtained from reference TRBV13 and TRBJ2-7, is as follows: AAGVIQSPRHLIKEKRETATLKCYPIPRHDTVYWYQQGPGQDPQFLISFYEKMQSDKGSIPDRFSAQQFSDYHSELNMSSLELGDSALYFCASSFDRLSSYEQYFGPGTRLTVT.

The chain combines TRBV20-1 with TRBJ1-2; possible D gene TRBD1, 5 bases. The germline V and J ends were trimmed by 0 bases and 8 bases, with 13 bases remaining between them. This CDR3 has 13 amino acids. Germline CDR1 and CDR2: DFQATT and SNEGSKA (reference sequence). This CDR3 is CSARDHGGHGYTF. DNA for the CDR3: TGCAGTGCTAGAGATCATGGGGGTCACGGCTACACCTTC.

The V call is TRBV29-1, the J call TRBJ2-1; 9 bases are a match to TRBD1. CDR1 and CDR2 (germline): SQVTM, ANQGSEA. This CDR3 comprises 15 residues. V trimming: 8 bases; J trimming: 6 bases; junction bases outside the gene matches: 14. CDR3 nucleotide sequence: TGCAGCATAGAGACCGGGACAGGGTCTCTCAATGAGCAGTTCTTC. Protein product: CSIETGTGSLNEQFF.

The V and J genes are TRBV7-2 and TRBJ2-1; tentatively, D is TRBD1 (6 bases). Matching the DNA end better, TRBJ2-7 makes the J call doubtful. Per the germline V gene, CDR1 is SGHTA and CDR2 is FQGNSA. CDR3 length equals 16 residues. The CDR3 spells CASSFRPQGKTYEQYF. The CDR3 DNA follows: TGTGCCAGCAGCTTCCGCCCCCAGGGGAAAACCTACGAGCAGTACTTC.

This clonotype was found a few times. V and J are TRBV4-3 and TRBJ2-5; 7 bases map to TRBD1. The J call is in doubt because the DNA end fits TRBJ2-7 better. This CDR3 has 15 amino acids. The germline V gene has CDR1 LGHNA and CDR2 YSLEER. The CDR3 loop is CASSQDLYRGNEQYF. Here the CDR3 DNA reads TGCGCCAGCAGCCAAGATCTTTACAGGGGTAACGAGCAGTACTTC.

The rearrangement joins TRBV9 to TRBJ2-3; D ambiguous. V lost 4 bases to trimming and J lost 1 base, with 10 bases between them. The CDR3 contains 14 residues. Per germline, CDR1 SGDLS and CDR2 YYNGEE. The CDR3 loop reads CASSPSLRTDTQYF. The CDR3 nucleotides read TGTGCCAGCAGCCCCAGCTTACGCACAGATACGCAGTATTTT.

As to this clonotype: Compared with germline, one end of the junction differs, possibly owing to a read error. The chain recombines TRBV6-1 with TRBJ2-4; tentatively, D is TRBD2 (5 bases). The CDR3 covers 17 residues. Germline lookup yields CDR1 MNHNS and CDR2 SASEGT. The DNA of the CDR3 is TGTGCCAGCAGTAAAGCACCACTAGGGTCGTCCAAAAACATTCAGTACTTC. It translates to CASSKAPLGSSKNIQYF.

This sequence joins TRBV6-5 and TRBJ2-7; perhaps TRBD2 as D (5 bases). V was pared by 7 bases and J by 3 bases, with 10 bases between. CDR3 length: 12 amino acids. Germline CDR1 MNHEY, CDR2 SVGAGI. The CDR3 reads CASKTGNYEQYF. CDR3 bases: TGTGCCAGCAAGACGGGGAACTACGAGCAGTACTTC.

The chain has TRBV12-3 or TRBV12-4 and TRBJ2-1; D call uncertain. There are 15 residues in the CDR3. V lost 4 bases to trimming and J lost 0 bases, with 10 bases between them. The CDR3 sequence is CASSSSFLSYNEQFF. In DNA, the CDR3 is TGTGCCAGCAGTTCCTCATTTCTCTCCTACAATGAGCAGTTCTTC.

This clonotype is a singleton in its sample. The V and J genes are TRBV7-2 and TRBJ2-3, with TRBD2 identical over 9 bases. Losses at the gene ends were 4 bases for V and 5 bases for J; bases not matched to a gene: 7. Germline CDR1 and CDR2: SGHTA and FQGNSA. CDR3 size: 15 residues. The CDR3 loop is CASSSSSGGRDTQYF. For the CDR3, the DNA is TGTGCCAGCAGCTCAAGTAGCGGGGGAAGAGATACGCAGTATTTT.

V gene TRBV4-3 combines with J gene TRBJ1-4; 9 bases align to TRBD1. Germline-derived CDR1 and CDR2 are LGHNA and YSLEER. The CDR3 has 18 amino acids. J gave up 5 bases and V 0 bases, and 10 bases lay outside the gene matches. CDR3 in DNA: TGCGCCAGCAGCCAAGAGGGACAGGGTCGATCCGGCAATGAAAAACTGTTTTTT. Amino acid sequence: CASSQEGQGRSGNEKLFF.

This sequence joins TRBV9 and TRBJ2-1; unclear D gene. The CDR3 runs 14 residues. V lost 0 bases to trimming and J lost 2 bases, with 6 bases between them. In germline, CDR1 is SGDLS, CDR2 YYNGEE. CDR3 DNA: TGTGCCAGCAGCGTAGGACAAGCCTACAATGAGCAGTTCTTC. Encoded protein: CASSVGQAYNEQFF. The full variable domain, in which reference TRBV9 and TRBJ2-1 provide the parts outside the CDR3, is DSGVTQTPKHLITATGQRVTLRCSPRSGDLSVYWYQQSLDQGLQFLIQYYNGEERAKGNILERFSAQQFPDLHSELNLSSLELGDSALYFCASSVGQAYNEQFFGPGTRLTVL.

The sample holds a few counts of this clonotype. The chain carries TRBV7-2 and TRBJ2-3; D might be TRBD1 (6 bases). There are 16 residues in the CDR3. CDR1 and CDR2 from the germline V gene are SGHTA and FQGNSA. Trimming cost V 3 bases and J 1 base, with 14 bases left between them. DNA for the CDR3: TGTGCCAGCAGCTTTAACCAGGGGCGCGGCACAGATACGCAGTATTTT. This gives the protein CASSFNQGRGTDTQYF. The variable domain in full, completed from reference TRBV7-2 and TRBJ2-3, reads GAGVSQSPSNKVTEKGKDVELRCDPISGHTALYWYRQSLGQGLEFLIYFQGNSAPDKSGLPSDRFSAERTGGSVSTLTIQRTQQEDSAVYLCASSFNQGRGTDTQYFGPGTRLTVL.

In this sample, this clonotype turned up a few times. The gene calls are TRBV7-9 and TRBJ1-2; D might be TRBD1 (6 bases). V lost 8 bases and J 4 bases, leaving 11 bases between the germline ends. The germline gives CDR1 SEHNR, CDR2 FQNEAQ (reference sequence). The CDR3 consists of 12 residues. The CDR3 loop is CASGQTVYGYTF. The DNA of the CDR3 is TGTGCCAGCGGACAGACTGTCTATGGCTACACCTTC.

This clonotype was counted at least ten times. The V call is TRBV29-1, the J call TRBJ1-1; perhaps TRBD1 as D (6 bases). The germline V gene has CDR1 SQVTM and CDR2 ANQGSEA. V dropped 4 bases and J dropped 6 bases, with 18 bases sitting between them. The CDR3 is 14 amino acids. The CDR3 spells CSVVWVKGGSEAFF. The CDR3, as DNA: TGCAGCGTTGTATGGGTTAAGGGGGGCTCTGAAGCTTTCTTT. The full variable domain, its missing parts supplied by reference TRBV29-1 and TRBJ1-1, is SAVISQKPSRDICQRGTSLTIQCQVDSQVTMMFWYRQQPGQSLTLIATANQGSEATYESGFVIDKFPISRPNLTFSTLTVSNMSPEDSSIYLCSVVWVKGGSEAFFGQGTRLTVV.